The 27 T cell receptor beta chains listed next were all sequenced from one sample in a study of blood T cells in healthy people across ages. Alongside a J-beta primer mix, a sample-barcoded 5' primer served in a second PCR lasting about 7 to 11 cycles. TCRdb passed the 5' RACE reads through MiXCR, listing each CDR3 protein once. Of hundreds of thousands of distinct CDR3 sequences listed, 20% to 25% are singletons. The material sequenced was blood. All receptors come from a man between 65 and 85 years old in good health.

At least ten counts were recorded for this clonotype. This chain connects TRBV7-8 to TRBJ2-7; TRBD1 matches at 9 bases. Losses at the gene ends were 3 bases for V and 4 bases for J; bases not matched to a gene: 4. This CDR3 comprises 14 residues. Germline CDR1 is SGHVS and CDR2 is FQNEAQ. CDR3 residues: CASSFGTGLYEQYF. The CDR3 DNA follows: TGTGCCAGCAGCTTCGGGACAGGGTTATACGAGCAGTACTTC.

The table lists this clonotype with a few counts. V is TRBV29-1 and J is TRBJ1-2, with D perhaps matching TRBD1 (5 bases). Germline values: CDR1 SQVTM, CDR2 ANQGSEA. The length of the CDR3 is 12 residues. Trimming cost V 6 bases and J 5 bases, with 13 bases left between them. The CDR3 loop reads CSVPWGTYGYTF. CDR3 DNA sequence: TGCAGCGTCCCGTGGGGCACGTATGGCTACACCTTC.

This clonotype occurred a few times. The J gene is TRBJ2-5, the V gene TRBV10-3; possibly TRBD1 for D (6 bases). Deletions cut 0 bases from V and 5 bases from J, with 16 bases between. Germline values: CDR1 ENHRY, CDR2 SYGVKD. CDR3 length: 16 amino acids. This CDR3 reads CAISESRWGRAETQYF. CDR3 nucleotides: TGTGCCATCAGTGAGTCGAGGTGGGGGCGCGCGGAGACCCAGTACTTC.

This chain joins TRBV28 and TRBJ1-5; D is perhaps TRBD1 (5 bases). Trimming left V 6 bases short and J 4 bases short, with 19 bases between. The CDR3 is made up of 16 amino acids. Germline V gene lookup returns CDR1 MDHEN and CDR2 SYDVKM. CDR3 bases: TGTGCCAGCAGGATGGGGACGAGGGGTAGAAATCAGCCCCAGCATTTT. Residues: CASRMGTRGRNQPQHF.

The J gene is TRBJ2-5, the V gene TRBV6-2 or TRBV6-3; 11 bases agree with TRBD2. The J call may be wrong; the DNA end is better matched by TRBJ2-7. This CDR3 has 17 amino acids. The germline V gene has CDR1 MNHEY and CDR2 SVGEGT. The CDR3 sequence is CASLSLPTSGSSYEQYF. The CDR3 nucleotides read TGTGCCAGCCTGAGTCTCCCTACTAGCGGGAGCTCCTACGAGCAGTACTTC.

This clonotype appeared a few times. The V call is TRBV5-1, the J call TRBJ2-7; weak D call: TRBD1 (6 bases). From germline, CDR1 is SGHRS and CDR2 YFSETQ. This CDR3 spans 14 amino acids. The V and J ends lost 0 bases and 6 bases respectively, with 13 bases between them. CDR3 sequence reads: CASSLEGEPLEQYF. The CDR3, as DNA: TGCGCCAGCAGCTTGGAGGGGGAACCTCTCGAGCAGTACTTC.

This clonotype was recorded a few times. DNA for the CDR3: TGCGCCAGCAGCTTCGGAATTATGGCCGAGGGCACAGATACGCAGTATTTT. It translates to CASSFGIMAEGTDTQYF. V gene TRBV5-1 combines with J gene TRBJ2-3; D is unclear. The germline V gene encodes CDR1 SGHRS and CDR2 YFSETQ. The CDR3 consists of 17 residues. V lost 2 bases to trimming and J lost 1 base, with 17 bases between them.

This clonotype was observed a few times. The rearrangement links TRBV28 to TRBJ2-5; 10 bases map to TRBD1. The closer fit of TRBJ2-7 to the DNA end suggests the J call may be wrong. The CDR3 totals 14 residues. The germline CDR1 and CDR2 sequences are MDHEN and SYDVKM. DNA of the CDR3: TGTGCCAGTTTTCCGGGACAGGGGAGGCTCGAGCAGTACTTC. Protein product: CASFPGQGRLEQYF.

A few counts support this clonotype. CDR3 amino acids: CASSHAGTSASSTDTQYF. Written as DNA, the CDR3 is TGTGCCAGCAGCCATGCCGGGACTAGCGCGTCTAGCACAGATACGCAGTATTTT. V gene TRBV3-1 combines with J gene TRBJ2-3; 10 bases align to TRBD2. J lost 0 bases, V lost 3 bases, and 9 bases had no gene match. The CDR3 covers 18 residues. Germline V lookup: CDR1 LGHDT, CDR2 YNNKEL (reference sequence).

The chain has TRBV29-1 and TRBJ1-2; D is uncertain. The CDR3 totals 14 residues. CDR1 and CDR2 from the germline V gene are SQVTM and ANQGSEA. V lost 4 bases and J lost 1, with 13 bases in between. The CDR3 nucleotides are TGCAGCGTTGTCCCAGAAACCCTTAACTATGGCTACACCTTC. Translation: CSVVPETLNYGYTF.

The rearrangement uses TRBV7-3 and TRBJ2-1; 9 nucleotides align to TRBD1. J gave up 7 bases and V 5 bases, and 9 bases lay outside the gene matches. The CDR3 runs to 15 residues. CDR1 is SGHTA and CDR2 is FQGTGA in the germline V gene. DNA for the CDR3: TGTGCCAGCAGCCCCCGACAGGGGGTGTGGAATGAGCAGTTCTTC. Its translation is CASSPRQGVWNEQFF.

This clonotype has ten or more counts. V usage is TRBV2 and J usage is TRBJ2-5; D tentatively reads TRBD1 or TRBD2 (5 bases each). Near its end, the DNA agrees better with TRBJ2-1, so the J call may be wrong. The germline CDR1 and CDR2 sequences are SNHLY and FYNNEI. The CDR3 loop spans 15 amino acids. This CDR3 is CASTKTRGAGNEQFF. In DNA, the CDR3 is TGTGCCAGCACCAAAACGAGGGGCGCTGGAAATGAGCAGTTCTTC.

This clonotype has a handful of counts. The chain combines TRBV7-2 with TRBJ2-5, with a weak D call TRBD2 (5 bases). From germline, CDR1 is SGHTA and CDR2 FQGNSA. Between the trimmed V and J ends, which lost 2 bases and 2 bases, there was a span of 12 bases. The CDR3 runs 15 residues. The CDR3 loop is CASSLNSGPQETQYF. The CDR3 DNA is TGTGCCAGCAGCTTAAACAGCGGCCCACAAGAGACCCAGTACTTC.

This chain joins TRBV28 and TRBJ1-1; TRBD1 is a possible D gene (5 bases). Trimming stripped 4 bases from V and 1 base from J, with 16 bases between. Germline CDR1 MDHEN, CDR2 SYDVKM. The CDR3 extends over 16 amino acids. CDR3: CASSSLVGAGNTEAFF. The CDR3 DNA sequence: TGTGCCAGCAGTTCTTTGGTCGGGGCAGGGAACACTGAAGCTTTCTTT. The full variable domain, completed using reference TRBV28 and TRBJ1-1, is DVKVTQSSRYLVKRTGEKVFLECVQDMDHENMFWYRQDPGLGLRLIYFSYDVKMKEKGDIPEGYSVSREKKERFSLILESASTNQTSMYLCASSSLVGAGNTEAFFGQGTRLTVV.

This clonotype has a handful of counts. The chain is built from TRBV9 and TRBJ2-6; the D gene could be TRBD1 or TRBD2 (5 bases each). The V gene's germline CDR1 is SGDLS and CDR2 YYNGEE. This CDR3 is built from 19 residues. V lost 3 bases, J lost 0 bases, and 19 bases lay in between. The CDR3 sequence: CASSAGPGWDFSGANVLTF. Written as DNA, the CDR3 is TGTGCCAGCAGCGCAGGGCCGGGGTGGGATTTCTCTGGGGCCAACGTCCTGACTTTC.

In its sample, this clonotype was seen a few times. This CDR3 reads CSAGGASEQYF. For the CDR3, the DNA is TGCAGCGCAGGGGGCGCGTCTGAGCAGTACTTC. The chain is built from TRBV29-1 and TRBJ2-7; 8 bases are a match to TRBD1. After removal of 7 bases from V and 7 bases from J, the junction contained 6 bases not matched to a gene. The CDR3 extends over 11 amino acids. Germline assignment: CDR1 SQVTM and CDR2 ANQGSEA.

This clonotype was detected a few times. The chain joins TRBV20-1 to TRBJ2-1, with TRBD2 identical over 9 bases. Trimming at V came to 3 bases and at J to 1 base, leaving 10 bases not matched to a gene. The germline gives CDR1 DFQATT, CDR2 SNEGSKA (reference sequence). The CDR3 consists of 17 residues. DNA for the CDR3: TGCAGTGCTAGGCCGGCCAGCGGGAGGACTTCCTACAATGAGCAGTTCTTC. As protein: CSARPASGRTSYNEQFF.

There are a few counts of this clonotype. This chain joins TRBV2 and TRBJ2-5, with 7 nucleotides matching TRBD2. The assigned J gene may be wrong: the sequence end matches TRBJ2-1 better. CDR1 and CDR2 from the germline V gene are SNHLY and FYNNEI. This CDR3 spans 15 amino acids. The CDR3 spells CASSDRQTGRGEQFF. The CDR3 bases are TGTGCCAGCAGTGATAGGCAGACTGGGAGGGGTGAGCAGTTCTTC.

The CDR3 loop reads CASSPNRDRLPGCGYTF. The CDR3 nucleotides read TGTGCCAGCAGCCCCAACCGGGACAGACTCCCGGGGTGTGGCTACACCTTC. The rearrangement uses TRBV7-9 and TRBJ1-2; 7 positions agree with TRBD1. This CDR3 contains 17 residues. Per germline, CDR1 SEHNR and CDR2 FQNEAQ (reference sequence). J was trimmed by 7 bases and V by 5 bases; bases with no gene match: 19. The variable domain in full, with the rest retrieved from reference TRBV7-9 and TRBJ1-2, is DTGVSQNPRHKITKRGQNVTFRCDPISEHNRLYWYRQTLGQGPEFLTYFQNEAQLEKSRLLSDRFSAERPKGSFSTLEIQRTEQGDSAMYLCASSPNRDRLPGCGYTFGSGTRLTVV.

The CDR3 here is CASSPDVSSYEQYF. CDR3 nucleotide sequence: TGTGCCAGCAGCCCGGACGTCTCCTCCTACGAGCAGTACTTC. J is TRBJ2-5 and V is TRBV2, with unresolved D. Matching the DNA end better, TRBJ2-7 makes the J call doubtful. Per the germline V gene, CDR1 is SNHLY and CDR2 is FYNNEI. CDR3 length equals 14 residues.

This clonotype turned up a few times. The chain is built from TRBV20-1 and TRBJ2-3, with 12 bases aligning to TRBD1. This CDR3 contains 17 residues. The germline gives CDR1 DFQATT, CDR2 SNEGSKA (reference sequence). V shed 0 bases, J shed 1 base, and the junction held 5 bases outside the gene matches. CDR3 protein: CSARDQGQGAGTDTQYF. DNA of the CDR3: TGCAGTGCTAGAGATCAGGGACAGGGGGCTGGCACAGATACGCAGTATTTT.

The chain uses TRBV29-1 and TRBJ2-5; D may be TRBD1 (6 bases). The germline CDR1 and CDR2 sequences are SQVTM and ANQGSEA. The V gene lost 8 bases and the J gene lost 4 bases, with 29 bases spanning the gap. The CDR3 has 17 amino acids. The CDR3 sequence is CSPLRTAEVIRPETQYF. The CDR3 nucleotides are TGCAGCCCCTTAAGGACAGCCGAGGTAATTCGTCCAGAGACCCAGTACTTC.

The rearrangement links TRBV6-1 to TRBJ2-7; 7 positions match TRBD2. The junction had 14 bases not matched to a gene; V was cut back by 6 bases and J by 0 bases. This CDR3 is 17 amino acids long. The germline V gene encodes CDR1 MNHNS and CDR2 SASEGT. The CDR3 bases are TGTGCCAGCAGGCCTCTTTCGGGGCTAGCGGCCTCCTACGAGCAGTACTTC. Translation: CASRPLSGLAASYEQYF.

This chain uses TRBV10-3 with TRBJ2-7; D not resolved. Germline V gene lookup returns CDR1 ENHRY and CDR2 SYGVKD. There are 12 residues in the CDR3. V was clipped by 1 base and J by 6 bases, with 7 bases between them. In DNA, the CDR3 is TGTGCCATCAGTGAGTTACGAGGCGAGCAGTACTTC. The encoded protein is CAISELRGEQYF.

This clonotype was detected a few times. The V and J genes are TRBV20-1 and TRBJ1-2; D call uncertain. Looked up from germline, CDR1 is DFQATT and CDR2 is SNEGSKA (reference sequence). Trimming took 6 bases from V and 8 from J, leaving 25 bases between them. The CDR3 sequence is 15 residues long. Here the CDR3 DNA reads TGCAGTGCCTCCTCGGGGAGTGGCCTGAGCGGGGGCTACACCTTC. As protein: CSASSGSGLSGGYTF.

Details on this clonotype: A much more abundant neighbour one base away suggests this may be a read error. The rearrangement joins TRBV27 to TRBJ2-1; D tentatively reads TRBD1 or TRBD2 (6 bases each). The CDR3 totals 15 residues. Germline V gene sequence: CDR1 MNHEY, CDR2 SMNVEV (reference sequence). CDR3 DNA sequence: TGTGCCGGCAGGGGTGAGGACTATTCCTACAATGAGCAGTTCTTC. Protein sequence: CAGRGEDYSYNEQFF.

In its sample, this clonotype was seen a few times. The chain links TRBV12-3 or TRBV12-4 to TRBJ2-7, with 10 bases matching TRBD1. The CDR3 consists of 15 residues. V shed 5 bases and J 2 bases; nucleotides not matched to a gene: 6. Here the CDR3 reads CASSPDRGPTYEQYF. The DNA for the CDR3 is TGTGCCAGCAGTCCAGACAGGGGGCCGACCTACGAGCAGTACTTC.